This is a list of T cell receptor beta chains from one sample in a study of Graves' ophthalmopathy and Graves' hyperthyroidism. Each CDR3 protein is one row after TCRdb ran MiXCR on the multiplex PCR reads. Of about 370,000 distinct CDR3 sequences in the sample, 15% to 20% were seen once. The source material was peripheral blood. The receptor source for this set is a woman under 30 with Graves' ophthalmopathy. Each CDR3 is given with its conserved first and last residue. D genes are given only for firm matches. Some rows mark clone size as missing; the rest say once, few, many or name a class of expanded clone.

v_call	clone_size	j_call	d_call	cdr3_aa	cdr3_nt
TRBV19	many	TRBJ2-2	TRBD1	CASNGGTGFTGELFF	TGTGCCAGTAATGGGGGGACAGGGTTCACCGGGGAGCTGTTTTTT
TRBV6-2/TRBV6-3	-	TRBJ1-1	-	CASSYHVYGGNTEAFF	TGTGCCAGCAGTTACCACGTTTATGGGGGGAACACTGAAGCTTTCTTT
TRBV7-2	many	TRBJ2-5	-	CASSSRRIEETQYF	TGTGCCAGCAGCTCCAGACGGATAGAAGAGACCCAGTACTTC
TRBV6-5	many	TRBJ2-7	-	CASSYSRAPPYEQYF	TGTGCCAGCAGTTACTCCAGGGCACCCCCCTACGAGCAGTACTTC
TRBV4-1	-	TRBJ2-7	-	CASSQDAGDYEQYF	TGCGCCAGCAGCCAAGATGCCGGGGACTACGAGCAGTACTTC
TRBV27	many	TRBJ2-5	-	CASSLLAEETQYF	TGTGCCAGCAGTTTACTAGCTGAGGAGACCCAGTACTTC
TRBV6-5	many	TRBJ2-7	-	CASSYGTVGQGSYEQYF	TGTGCCAGCAGTTACGGAACCGTGGGGCAGGGTTCCTACGAGCAGTACTTC
TRBV2	many	TRBJ1-3	TRBD1	CASRDPGQGAGNTIYF	TGTGCCAGCAGAGACCCGGGACAGGGGGCTGGAAACACCATATATTTT
TRBV12-3/TRBV12-4	many	TRBJ2-2	-	CAATGTPGTGELFF	TGTGCCGCCACCGGGACGCCGGGCACCGGGGAGCTGTTTTTT
TRBV6-1	-	TRBJ1-2	-	CASRSGRDMYGYTF	TGTGCCAGCAGGTCGGGCAGGGATATGTATGGCTACACCTTC
TRBV28	many	TRBJ2-5	-	CASSLPGGQETQYF	TGTGCCAGCAGCCTCCCCGGGGGTCAAGAGACCCAGTACTTC
TRBV18	many	TRBJ1-1	-	CASSPRSGEKNTEAFF	TGTGCCAGCTCACCACGGTCAGGGGAGAAGAACACTGAAGCTTTCTTT
TRBV4-2	-	TRBJ2-7	-	CASSPPLGGEQYF	TGTGCCAGCAGCCCGCCCTTGGGGGGAGAGCAGTACTTC
TRBV12-3/TRBV12-4	many	TRBJ1-2	-	CASSPDPGGLMRYTF	TGTGCCAGCAGTCCTGACCCCGGGGGTCTTATGAGATACACCTTC
TRBV28	-	TRBJ1-1	-	CARGRAVNTEAFF	TGTGCCAGAGGACGGGCGGTGAACACTGAAGCTTTCTTT
TRBV29-1	many	TRBJ1-2	-	CSAGAGGYGYTF	TGCAGCGCCGGGGCAGGAGGATATGGCTACACCTTC
TRBV28	many	TRBJ1-3	-	CASSLWGNTIYF	TGTGCCAGCAGTTTATGGGGAAACACCATATATTTT
TRBV29-1	many	TRBJ2-7	TRBD1	CSVEIRGQGADGGYEQYF	TGCAGCGTTGAGATCCGAGGACAGGGGGCGGATGGCGGCTACGAGCAGTACTTC
TRBV10-3	many	TRBJ2-7	-	CAIRDEGGGYYEQYF	TGTGCCATCAGGGATGAGGGGGGGGGTTACTACGAGCAGTACTTC
TRBV7-8	many	TRBJ2-5	TRBD2	CASSLAASGIETQYF	TGTGCCAGCAGCTTAGCAGCTAGCGGGATAGAGACCCAGTACTTC
TRBV10-3	many	TRBJ2-5	-	CAISGAQETQYF	TGTGCCATCAGTGGCGCTCAAGAGACCCAGTACTTC
TRBV7-2	many	TRBJ1-3	TRBD1	CASSRDRGGNTIYF	TGTGCCAGCAGCCGAGACAGGGGTGGAAACACCATATATTTT
TRBV27	many	TRBJ2-5	TRBD1	CASSLETGETQYF	TGTGCCAGCAGTTTAGAGACAGGGGAGACCCAGTACTTC
TRBV28	many	TRBJ2-2	-	CASSPGWGAGELFF	TGTGCCAGCAGCCCCGGGTGGGGGGCCGGGGAGCTGTTTTTT
TRBV12-3/TRBV12-4	-	TRBJ1-2	-	CASGEGDYYGYTF	TGTGCCAGCGGCGAGGGAGACTATTATGGCTACACCTTC
TRBV10-3	-	TRBJ2-7	-	CAIQGSQGLYEQYF	TGTGCCATCCAAGGGTCTCAGGGCCTCTACGAGCAGTACTTC
TRBV12-3/TRBV12-4	many	TRBJ2-5	-	CASRETRGQETQYF	TGTGCCAGCAGGGAGACCAGGGGACAAGAGACCCAGTACTTC
TRBV14	-	TRBJ2-7	TRBD2	CASSQGGGSEYEQYF	TGTGCCAGCAGCCAAGGTGGCGGGAGTGAATACGAGCAGTACTTC
TRBV27	few	TRBJ2-7	-	CASSFLGMGEQYF	TGTGCCAGCAGTTTTCTGGGGATGGGGGAGCAGTACTTC
TRBV20-1	many	TRBJ1-1	-	CSARDVRLTEAFF	TGCAGTGCTAGAGATGTCCGACTCACTGAAGCTTTCTTT
TRBV28	many	TRBJ2-7	-	CATMGDIPYEQYF	TGTGCCACCATGGGGGACATTCCCTACGAGCAGTACTTC
TRBV27	many	TRBJ1-6	TRBD1	CASNPRGTDNSPLHF	TGTGCCAGCAATCCCAGGGGGACAGATAATTCACCCCTCCACTTT
TRBV6-2/TRBV6-3	many	TRBJ1-1	-	CASGPGGMNTEAFF	TGTGCCAGCGGGCCCGGAGGAATGAACACTGAAGCTTTCTTT
TRBV19	many	TRBJ1-5	-	CASRKNAGPSNQPQHF	TGTGCCAGTAGGAAAAACGCAGGGCCTAGCAATCAGCCCCAGCATTTT
TRBV7-2	-	TRBJ2-7	-	CASSQVGQSSYEQYF	TGTGCCAGCAGCCAGGTCGGACAGAGCTCCTACGAGCAGTACTTC
TRBV7-8	many	TRBJ1-2	TRBD1	CASSLGRGRSYGYTF	TGTGCCAGCAGCTTAGGCAGGGGGCGCAGCTATGGCTACACCTTC
TRBV29-1	many	TRBJ1-1	TRBD1	CSGGQGNTEAFF	TGCAGCGGTGGACAGGGGAACACTGAAGCTTTCTTT
TRBV28	many	TRBJ1-1	TRBD1	CASRGQGVPEAFF	TGTGCCAGCAGGGGACAGGGGGTCCCTGAAGCTTTCTTT
TRBV6-5	many	TRBJ2-7	TRBD1	CASSYTSDRVNRGREQYF	TGTGCCAGCAGTTACACGAGTGACAGGGTAAACCGCGGTAGGGAGCAGTACTTC
TRBV12-3/TRBV12-4	-	TRBJ2-1	-	CASRAGGGQFF	TGTGCCAGCAGGGCCGGGGGCGGTCAGTTCTTC
TRBV7-3	many	TRBJ2-5	TRBD1	CASSFTGGIETQYF	TGTGCCAGCAGCTTCACAGGGGGCATCGAGACCCAGTACTTC